These T cell receptor beta chains were read from a single sample in a study of early T cells in non-severe SARS-CoV-2 infection. One entry per CDR3 protein results from TCRdb running MiXCR on the 5' RACE reads. The top ten hold over 1.3% of the sample, which has 55,000 to 65,000 distinct CDR3 sequences, roughly 12% seen once. Material: whole blood, obtained at baseline. Receptors originate from an adult who was a healthcare worker with PCR-confirmed SARS-CoV-2 infection or an uninfected control (not recorded which). CDR3s include the opening cysteine and the closing phenylalanine or tryptophan. D genes are given only for firm matches. Expanded clones are given a class, and other clones once, few, many or no size at all.

>.|few|TRBV2|TRBJ2-2
CASSFSGGNTGELFF
TGTGCCAGCAGTTTTTCCGGGGGCAACACCGGGGAGCTGTTTTTT
>.|.|TRBV12-3/TRBV12-4|TRBJ2-7
CASSLDPSGVYEQYF
TGTGCCAGCAGTTTGGACCCCTCTGGGGTCTACGAGCAGTACTTC
>TRBD2|.|TRBV3-1|TRBJ2-1
CASSQELLAAYNEQFF
TGTGCCAGCAGCCAAGAGTTACTAGCGGCCTACAATGAGCAGTTCTTC
>.|.|TRBV7-2|TRBJ2-5
CASSQRAREAYQETQYF
TGTGCCAGCAGCCAGAGGGCCAGGGAAGCGTACCAAGAGACCCAGTACTTC
>.|few|TRBV29-1|TRBJ2-3
CSVEVGDTQYF
TGCAGCGTTGAAGTCGGGGATACGCAGTATTTT
>.|few|TRBV7-9|TRBJ2-7
CASSFSNEQYF
TGTGCCAGCAGCTTCTCGAACGAGCAGTACTTC
>.|.|TRBV24-1|TRBJ1-5
CATSDDRNNQPQHF
TGTGCCACCAGTGATGACAGAAATAATCAGCCCCAGCATTTT
>.|.|TRBV6-1|TRBJ2-7
CASSGARANYEQYF
TGTGCCAGCAGTGGGGCGCGGGCCAACTACGAGCAGTACTTC
>.|few|TRBV7-2|TRBJ1-3
CASSLRDPGRNTIYF
TGTGCCAGCAGCCTCCGGGACCCTGGGAGAAACACCATATATTTT
>TRBD1|.|TRBV20-1|TRBJ2-7
CSARDRGKEQYF
TGCAGTGCTAGGGACAGGGGGAAGGAGCAGTACTTC
>TRBD1|many|TRBV20-1|TRBJ2-1
CSALQDRGPNEQFF
TGCAGTGCTCTACAGGACAGGGGGCCCAATGAGCAGTTCTTC
>.|.|TRBV6-6|TRBJ1-3
CASSYSAEKSSGNTIYF
TGTGCCAGCAGTTACTCTGCGGAAAAATCCTCTGGAAACACCATATATTTT
>.|few|TRBV2|TRBJ2-7
CASSRILYEQYF
TGTGCCAGCAGCAGGATTCTCTACGAGCAGTACTTC
>TRBD2|.|TRBV27|TRBJ2-1
CASSSTHSGRAWNEQFF
TGTGCCAGCAGTTCGACCCATAGCGGGAGGGCCTGGAATGAGCAGTTCTTC
>.|.|TRBV20-1|TRBJ2-7
CSASLRVWDEQYF
TGCAGTGCTAGTTTACGGGTCTGGGACGAGCAGTACTTC